Listed below are T cell receptor beta chains from one sample, sequenced in a study of Ad26.COV2.S vaccination and SARS-CoV-2 variants. TCRdb's table, derived via immunoSEQ multiplex PCR, lists solely in-frame clones and lacks some. The repertoire holds hundreds of thousands of clones, with more than 80% as singletons. The sample here was peripheral blood, taken in a trial of Ad26.COV2.S vaccine versus placebo. These receptors were taken from a person aged 18-60 years who received the Ad26.COV2.S COVID-19 vaccine or a placebo. CDR3s include the opening cysteine and the closing phenylalanine or tryptophan. A D gene is named only where the DNA matches it firmly. Some rows have no size entry. The others give once, few or many, or a class for an expanded clone.

size: NA
J: TRBJ2-5
V: TRBV7-6
D: TRBD1
length: 14
DNA: TGTGCCAGCAGCCGGGACAGGGGAAGAGAGACCCAGTACTTC
CDR3: CASSRDRGRETQYF

size: NA
J: TRBJ1-6
V: TRBV12-3/TRBV12-4
D: NA
length: 13
DNA: TGTGCCAGCAGCCGGAGTGGGAACTCACCCCTCCACTTT
CDR3: CASSRSGNSPLHF

size: NA
J: TRBJ2-1
V: TRBV2
D: TRBD2
length: 15
DNA: TGTGCCAGCAGTGAAAGGACTAGCGGTTACAATGAGCAGTTCTTC
CDR3: CASSERTSGYNEQFF

size: few
J: TRBJ1-5
V: TRBV5-8
D: TRBD1
length: 14
DNA: TGTGCCAGCAGTACCGGGACAGGGCTTCAGCCCCAGCATTTT
CDR3: CASSTGTGLQPQHF

size: NA
J: TRBJ2-5
V: TRBV5-1
D: TRBD2
length: 17
DNA: TGCGCCAGCAGCTTTCGCGGGGGGCAAGAAGCTTGGGAGACCCAGTACTTC
CDR3: CASSFRGGQEAWETQYF

size: NA
J: TRBJ2-1
V: TRBV15
D: TRBD1
length: 16
DNA: TGTGCCACCAGCAGAAAGGCCCCGGGACAGGGGGTTGAGCAGTTCTTC
CDR3: CATSRKAPGQGVEQFF

size: NA
J: TRBJ2-5
V: TRBV21-1
D: NA
length: 13
DNA: TGTGCCAGCCCCGCGGGGCTAGGAGAGACCCAGTACTTC
CDR3: CASPAGLGETQYF

size: NA
J: TRBJ1-2
V: TRBV2
D: TRBD1
length: 13
DNA: TGTGCCAGCAGTCCGGACAGGGGGCGCGGCTACACCTTC
CDR3: CASSPDRGRGYTF

size: NA
J: TRBJ1-1
V: TRBV29-1
D: NA
length: 14
DNA: TGCAGCGTTGACCCCAGTACACCCAGGGCTGAAGCTTTCTTT
CDR3: CSVDPSTPRAEAFF

size: NA
J: TRBJ2-3
V: TRBV30
D: NA
length: 14
DNA: TGTGCCTGGAGACACCCGGGGAGCACAGATACGCAGTATTTT
CDR3: CAWRHPGSTDTQYF

size: once
J: TRBJ2-3
V: TRBV28
D: TRBD1
length: 15
DNA: TGTGCCAGCAGTCAAACAGGGGTGGGCACAGATACGCAGTATTTT
CDR3: CASSQTGVGTDTQYF

size: NA
J: TRBJ1-6
V: TRBV5-5
D: TRBD1
length: 19
DNA: TGTGCCAGCAGCCGAAGAGGGACAGCCGACCTCTCCTATAATTCACCCCTCCACTTT
CDR3: CASSRRGTADLSYNSPLHF

size: NA
J: TRBJ2-7
V: TRBV30
D: NA
length: 13
DNA: TGTGCGGTCGAGGGCCAAGGGTCCTACGAGCAGTACTTC
CDR3: CAVEGQGSYEQYF

size: few
J: TRBJ1-2
V: TRBV6-1
D: NA
length: 15
DNA: TGTGCCAGCAGTAAAGCTGACAGGAACTGGGATGGCTACACCTTC
CDR3: CASSKADRNWDGYTF

size: NA
J: TRBJ2-3
V: TRBV4-3
D: TRBD2
length: 13
DNA: TGCGCCAGCAGCCAAAGACTAGCTGATACGCAGTATTTT
CDR3: CASSQRLADTQYF

size: few
J: TRBJ1-1
V: TRBV6-5
D: TRBD1
length: 13
DNA: TGTGCCAGCAGATTTACTCGACAGGGTGAAGCTTTCTTT
CDR3: CASRFTRQGEAFF

size: NA
J: TRBJ2-1
V: TRBV7-3
D: TRBD2
length: 17
DNA: TGTGCCAGCAGCTCCCCCGTAGCGGGAGCTCCCTACAATGAGCAGTTCTTC
CDR3: CASSSPVAGAPYNEQFF

size: NA
J: TRBJ1-2
V: TRBV5-1
D: NA
length: 14
DNA: TGCGCCAGCAGCCCGAGGACAGACTACTATGGCTACACCTTC
CDR3: CASSPRTDYYGYTF

size: NA
J: TRBJ2-2
V: TRBV11-2
D: NA
length: 15
DNA: TGTGCCAGCAGCTTAGTCGCCCCGTTCGTCGGGGAGCTGTTTTTT
CDR3: CASSLVAPFVGELFF

size: NA
J: TRBJ2-1
V: TRBV3-1/TRBV3-2
D: TRBD2
length: 15
DNA: TGTGCCAGCAGCCAAGGGACTAGCGGTCACAATGAGCAGTTCTTC
CDR3: CASSQGTSGHNEQFF

size: once
J: TRBJ2-7
V: TRBV19
D: TRBD2
length: 15
DNA: TGTGCCAGTAGTATTTCTAGCGGGGCCCGCATCGGGCAGTACTTC
CDR3: CASSISSGARIGQYF

size: NA
J: TRBJ2-1
V: TRBV6-2/TRBV6-3
D: TRBD2
length: 14
DNA: TGTGCCAGCAGCTTAGCGGGAGGGCCACTTGAGCAGTTCTTC
CDR3: CASSLAGGPLEQFF

size: NA
J: TRBJ2-1
V: TRBV3-1/TRBV3-2
D: NA
length: 13
DNA: TGTGCCAGCAGCTCATCTCTTGTCAATGAGCAGTTCTTC
CDR3: CASSSSLVNEQFF

size: NA
J: TRBJ2-7
V: TRBV7-8
D: TRBD2
length: 15
DNA: TGTGCCAGCAGCCGAGATAGCGGGTCTGACTACGAGCAGTACTTC
CDR3: CASSRDSGSDYEQYF

size: many
J: TRBJ2-7
V: TRBV10-3
D: TRBD2
length: 16
DNA: TGTGCCATCAGTGAGCCCGGGGGGGAGAAATCCTACGAGCAGTACTTC
CDR3: CAISEPGGEKSYEQYF

size: NA
J: TRBJ1-1
V: TRBV27
D: TRBD1
length: 15
DNA: TGTGCCAGCAGTCCGACAGGGAACTCGAACACTGAAGCTTTCTTT
CDR3: CASSPTGNSNTEAFF

size: NA
J: TRBJ2-1
V: TRBV3-1/TRBV3-2
D: TRBD1
length: 15
DNA: TGTGCCAGCAGCCAGCCGGGACAGGGATATAGTGAGCAGTTCTTC
CDR3: CASSQPGQGYSEQFF